The rows below give T cell receptor beta chains drawn from one sample of a study of T cell changes during pregnancy in multiple sclerosis. Using immunoSEQ multiplex PCR, the repertoire was profiled, and TCRdb retains in-frame clones only, with some absent. The data contain approximately 100,000 clones, more than 85% of them singletons. The sample in question was peripheral blood, obtained after pregnancy. These receptors all come from a female donor with multiple sclerosis, enrolled in a pregnancy study. Each CDR3 is given with its conserved first and last residue. A D gene is named only where the DNA matches it firmly. Clone size appears in some rows only: once, few, many, or a class for an expanded clone.

D gene	V gene	J gene	clone size	CDR3 protein	CDR3 DNA
TRBD1	TRBV7-9	TRBJ1-4	NA	CASRLDRANEKLFF	TGTGCCAGCAGACTTGACAGGGCCAATGAAAAACTGTTTTTT
NA	TRBV7-6	TRBJ1-4	NA	CASSLRGSPNEKLFF	TGTGCCAGCAGCCTCAGGGGCAGCCCAAATGAAAAACTGTTTTTT
TRBD2	TRBV5-1	TRBJ2-6	NA	CASSFPWGGGTPSGANVLTF	TGCGCCAGCAGCTTCCCTTGGGGCGGGGGGACCCCCTCCGGGGCCAACGTCCTGACTTTC
NA	TRBV19	TRBJ1-5	NA	CASTGRGGNQPQHF	TGTGCCAGTACCGGGAGAGGCGGCAATCAGCCCCAGCATTTT
NA	TRBV6-5	TRBJ1-6	once	CASRFDSPSNSPLHF	TGTGCCAGCAGATTCGACTCCCCGAGTAATTCACCCCTCCACTTT
NA	TRBV10-1	TRBJ1-3	NA	CASNHTILTAYSGNTIYF	TGCGCCAGCAATCACACCATATTGACAGCCTACTCTGGAAACACCATATATTTT
TRBD1	TRBV5-6	TRBJ1-4	NA	CASSSTGYEKLFF	TGTGCCAGCAGCTCGACAGGGTACGAAAAACTGTTTTTT
TRBD1	TRBV4-2	TRBJ2-6	NA	CASSQGDSNSGANVLTF	TGTGCCAGCAGCCAAGGGGACAGTAACTCTGGGGCCAACGTCCTGACTTTC
TRBD2	TRBV11-3	TRBJ2-3	NA	CASSTRGGLSDTQYF	TGTGCCAGCAGCACACGGGGGGGCCTGTCAGATACGCAGTATTTT
NA	TRBV7-8	TRBJ2-7	NA	CASSRRTASYEQYF	TGTGCCAGCAGCAGACGGACAGCCTCCTACGAGCAGTACTTC
NA	TRBV11-1	TRBJ2-3	NA	CASSYGGNTQYF	TGTGCCAGCAGCTACGGGGGAAATACGCAGTATTTT
NA	TRBV5-1	TRBJ1-3	NA	CASSLGREASSLSGNTIYF	TGCGCCAGCAGCTTGGGCCGGGAGGCCTCTAGCCTCTCTGGAAACACCATATATTTT
TRBD2	TRBV10-1	TRBJ2-2	NA	CASSAGLAGGISNTGELFF	TGCGCCAGCAGCGCTGGACTAGCGGGTGGGATTTCGAACACCGGGGAGCTGTTTTTT
NA	TRBV11-3	TRBJ2-3	NA	CASSLGRVEGDTQYF	TGTGCCAGCAGCTTAGGTCGGGTCGAAGGAGATACGCAGTATTTT
NA	TRBV21-1	TRBJ2-5	once	CASSKTGEETQYF	TGTGCCAGCAGCAAGACAGGGGAGGAGACCCAGTACTTC
TRBD1	TRBV5-4	TRBJ1-1	NA	CASSPQGPDTEAFF	TGTGCCAGCAGCCCACAGGGGCCGGACACTGAAGCTTTCTTT